A single sample gave rise to the 18 T cell receptor beta chains below, sequenced in a study of early T cells in non-severe SARS-CoV-2 infection. TCRdb ran MiXCR on the 5' RACE reads and lists one entry per CDR3 protein. The data hold fewer than 25,000 distinct CDR3 sequences, with 4.8% observed a single time. The specimen was whole blood. The receptors were gathered from an adult who was a healthcare worker with PCR-confirmed SARS-CoV-2 infection or an uninfected control (not recorded which).

This clonotype showed up many times. The chain links TRBV12-3 or TRBV12-4 to TRBJ2-7; D may be TRBD2 (5 bases). The CDR3 has 11 residues. V lost 5 bases to trimming and J lost 7 bases, with 9 bases between them. The CDR3 spells CASSRGMEQYF. DNA for the CDR3: TGTGCCAGCAGTCGAGGGATGGAGCAGTACTTC.

The chain employs TRBV18 and TRBJ1-5; D is unresolved. Trimming shortened V by 6 bases and J by 2 bases, and 8 bases separated the two germline ends. CDR3 length: 13 residues. Germline CDR1 is KGHSH and CDR2 is LQKENI. The CDR3 region has the DNA TGTGCCAGCTCGGAGGACGGCAATCAGCCCCAGCATTTT. It specifies CASSEDGNQPQHF.

V is TRBV10-3 and J is TRBJ2-7; D may be TRBD1 (5 bases). V was cut by 4 bases and J by 1 base, with 11 bases left in between. The CDR3 loop spans 14 amino acids. In germline, CDR1 is ENHRY, CDR2 SYGVKD. CDR3 sequence: CAISGQGSSYEQYF. CDR3 sequence (DNA): TGTGCCATCAGTGGGCAGGGCTCATCCTACGAGCAGTACTTC.

This clonotype appeared many times. The rearrangement uses TRBV29-1 and TRBJ2-3; D is unclear. Trimming cost V 3 bases and J 6 bases, with 4 bases left between them. CDR3 size: 10 residues. The germline CDR1 and CDR2 sequences are SQVTM and ANQGSEA. The CDR3 loop is CSVDGDTQYF. The DNA for the CDR3 is TGCAGCGTTGATGGGGATACGCAGTATTTT.

This clonotype was seen repeatedly, ten times or more. This chain uses TRBV28 with TRBJ2-3; TRBD2 matches at 12 bases. V trimming: 2 bases; J trimming: 1 base; junction bases outside the gene matches: 13. The CDR3 sequence is 20 residues long. From germline, CDR1 is MDHEN and CDR2 SYDVKM. As DNA, the CDR3 is TGTGCCAGCAGTTTACAGAGGGGGCTAGCGGGAGGGCCGGGCACAGATACGCAGTATTTT. Amino acids: CASSLQRGLAGGPGTDTQYF.

In this sample, this clonotype turned up many times. The rearrangement links TRBV28 to TRBJ2-5; 8 nucleotides line up with TRBD2. V lost 7 bases and J lost 4; bases outside the gene matches: 5. Germline assignment: CDR1 MDHEN and CDR2 SYDVKM. The CDR3 runs to 13 residues. CDR3 DNA sequence: TGTGCCAGCACGGGGGGGCCCCGAGAGACCCAGTACTTC. Amino acid sequence: CASTGGPRETQYF.

This clonotype was counted at least ten times. CDR3 DNA: TGCAGCGCCGCCCTAGCGGGGGCCTACAATGAGCAGTTCTTC. Translating it yields CSAALAGAYNEQFF. The chain links TRBV29-1 to TRBJ2-1; 10 nucleotides line up with TRBD2. Germline-derived CDR1 and CDR2 are SQVTM and ANQGSEA. J gave up 2 bases and V 7 bases, and 5 bases lay outside the gene matches. CDR3 length: 14 amino acids.

In its sample, this clonotype was seen many times. This chain uses TRBV7-2 with TRBJ1-2; maybe TRBD1 (6 bases). Germline V gene lookup returns CDR1 SGHTA and CDR2 FQGNSA. V was trimmed by 3 bases and J by 1 base, leaving 9 bases between them. The CDR3 sequence is 14 residues long. Here the CDR3 reads CASSLDSNNYGYTF. The DNA for the CDR3 is TGTGCCAGCAGCTTGGACAGTAATAACTATGGCTACACCTTC.

This clonotype was found many times. The chain employs TRBV5-5 and TRBJ1-1; D may be TRBD1 (5 bases). Between the trimmed V and J ends, which lost 6 bases and 7 bases, there was a span of 19 bases. The CDR3 covers 14 residues. From germline, CDR1 is SGHKS and CDR2 YYEKEE (reference sequence). CDR3 in DNA: TGTGCCAGCACTTATTTCCGGGACTCCCTTGAAGCTTTCTTT. It translates to CASTYFRDSLEAFF.

V gene TRBV12-3 or TRBV12-4 combines with J gene TRBJ1-1, with a possible D match to TRBD1 (6 bases). Trimming pared 4 bases from V and 0 bases from J, leaving 9 bases between. CDR3 length: 14 residues. DNA for the CDR3: TGTGCCAGCAGTTCACAGGGCATGAACACTGAAGCTTTCTTT. It specifies CASSSQGMNTEAFF.

The chain joins TRBV19 to TRBJ2-1; 9 bases are shared with TRBD2. There are 16 residues in the CDR3. Per germline, CDR1 LNHDA and CDR2 SQIVND (reference sequence). J gave up 9 bases and V 0 bases, and 9 bases lay outside the gene matches. This CDR3 reads CASSIDLSGSRLEQFF. CDR3 in DNA: TGTGCCAGTAGTATAGATCTTAGCGGGAGTCGTCTTGAGCAGTTCTTC.

This clonotype was picked up many times. This sequence joins TRBV3-1 and TRBJ1-6; D possibly corresponds to TRBD1 (5 bases). V shed 1 base and J shed 9 bases, with 13 bases lying between them. This CDR3 region has 15 residues. Germline V CDR1 and CDR2: LGHDT, YNNKEL (reference sequence). The CDR3 bases are TGTGCCAGCAGCCAAGGCTTCGGGGCTCGTTCACCCCTCCACTTT. Translated, it gives CASSQGFGARSPLHF. The full variable domain, with the rest looked up from reference TRBV3-1 and TRBJ1-6, is DTAVSQTPKYLVTQMGNDKSIKCEQNLGHDTMYWYKQDSKKFLKIMFSYNNKELIINETVPNRFSPKSPDKAHLNLHINSLELGDSAVYFCASSQGFGARSPLHFGNGTRLTVT.

This clonotype was picked up a small number of times. V gene TRBV5-1 combines with J gene TRBJ2-2, with 12 positions matching TRBD1. Germline-derived CDR1 and CDR2 are SGHRS and YFSETQ. V trimming: 4 bases; J trimming: 4 bases; junction bases outside the gene matches: 2. The CDR3 sequence is 15 residues long. CDR3 in amino acids: CASSRDRGRTGELFF. CDR3 in DNA: TGCGCCAGCAGCAGGGACAGGGGGCGCACCGGGGAGCTGTTTTTT.

This clonotype was picked up many times. The chain is built from TRBV3-1 and TRBJ2-3; tentatively, D is TRBD2 (6 bases). The CDR3 runs to 15 residues. V lost 0 bases, J lost 3 bases, and 10 bases lay in between. CDR1 is LGHDT, CDR2 YNNKEL, per germline (reference sequence). CDR3 loop: CASSQEVAVTDTQYF. The CDR3 nucleotides are TGTGCCAGCAGCCAAGAAGTAGCGGTGACAGATACGCAGTATTTT.

Ten or more counts support this clonotype. The chain uses TRBV12-3 or TRBV12-4 and TRBJ2-5; 7 bases agree with TRBD1. This CDR3 comprises 13 residues. The junction had 6 bases not matched to a gene; V was cut back by 6 bases and J by 5 bases. DNA of the CDR3: TGTGCCAGCAGGTCGACAGGGACGGAGACCCAGTACTTC. Encoded protein: CASRSTGTETQYF.

This clonotype showed up many times. CDR3 amino acids: CASSLTSQGFETQYF. CDR3 DNA: TGTGCCAGCAGCTTAACCTCACAGGGCTTCGAGACCCAGTACTTC. The gene calls are TRBV7-3 and TRBJ2-5; maybe TRBD1 (6 bases). The CDR3 consists of 15 residues. Trimming took off 0 bases at V and 5 bases at J, with 13 bases between the two ends. Germline V gene data show CDR1 as SGHTA and CDR2 as FQGTGA.

This clonotype was detected only a few times. The J gene is TRBJ2-2, the V gene TRBV3-1; D is unresolved. This CDR3 is 14 amino acids long. V dropped 5 bases and J dropped 8 bases, with 15 bases sitting between them. In germline, CDR1 is LGHDT, CDR2 YNNKEL (reference sequence). CDR3 protein: CASSTHPSEGELFF. CDR3 in DNA: TGTGCCAGCAGCACTCATCCCTCTGAGGGGGAGCTGTTTTTT.

This clonotype has ten or more counts. The chain carries TRBV10-3 and TRBJ2-5; TRBD2 agrees at 9 bases. This CDR3 is built from 15 residues. J gave up 12 bases and V 2 bases, and 13 bases lay outside the gene matches. CDR1 is ENHRY, CDR2 SYGVKD, per germline. Written as DNA, the CDR3 is TGTGCCATCAGTGAGACTGAATTAGCGGGGGAGCCCAAGTACTTC. This codes for CAISETELAGEPKYF.